The text below deals with one T cell receptor beta chain. This clone was picked up a small number of times. The target of this receptor is not known. Base quality data are lacking; no much larger clone is found one base away. Using the deep immunoSEQ assay, TCR CDR3 regions were amplified from genomic DNA by multiplex PCR. For each cell subset, the extracted genomic DNA was distributed evenly across all wells of several immunoSEQ 96-well plates, and each plate served as one replicate. Each replicate PCR for sorted subsets received about 200 ng genomic DNA, equal to roughly 30,000 T cell genomes. The purified libraries were quantified using a Qubit 3.0 fluorometer, sized with a Bioanalyzer 2100, and then quantified again using the KAPA Library Quantification kit. Each immunoSEQ 96-well plate was sequenced on its own single-read 150-cycle Illumina NextSeq 550 flow cell. The study's own analysis went as follows. Because the immunoSEQ output included only junctional sequences and no quality scores, the filtering could not be the same as the filtering used for full-length reads. Sequences were annotated with PyIR, a Python wrapper for IgBLAST v1.9, using IMGT germline references to assign V/J genes and CDR3. Reads were filtered out if the reads had weak V/J assignments (E-value above 1e-6), no CDR3, stop codons, out-of-frame junctions, or ambiguous translated residues. V3J clonotypes were defined as sequences sharing the same inferred V gene, J gene, and CDR3 amino acid sequence. To compute the percentage overlap between repertoires, the number of shared unique clonotypes was divided by the size of the smaller repertoire. Richness of each repertoire was evaluated using RTK rarefaction, the Chao1 estimator, and Recon v2.1 estimates of unobserved clonotypes. Generation probabilities were computed with OLGA for all TCRbeta clonotypes obtained by the gDNA method from several donors. The table was pulled from immuneACCESS by TCRdb, which kept in-frame rearrangements only. Such tables lose some clones; where checked, under half of the loss comes from unresolved V genes, and the rest has no known cause. Clone size and the V and J calls come from that table; the DNA yielded D and trimming. Recorded for this sample are some 980,000 clones; 60% to 85% of them occurred a single time. The ten largest make up about 1.5% of the sample.

CDR1 MNHEY and CDR2 SMNVEV were looked up in the germline V gene (reference sequence). Trimming at the junction amounts to 3 bases on V and 5 bases on J, and the germline ends lie 13 bases apart. Inclusive of the bounding cysteine and phenylalanine, the CDR3 is 14 residues long. Just the 42-base CDR3 DNA is kept, in frame starting at base 1. This specimen belongs to a study of shared clonotypes between healthy human individuals (dated by TCRdb to 2020 to 2022). Background for the entire study: The cohort comprised a couple of women and a few men aged 18 to 49 years. For each donor, CD4 naive and CD4 memory were each given three plates, CD8 naive was given two plates, and CD8 memory was given one plate. The study deeply sequenced blood TCR repertoires of five healthy adults to estimate repertoire size and the extent of clonotype sharing between individuals. Different laboratories and diverse techniques were used to prepare libraries and sequence TCR repertoires, to increase sequencing depth and limit assay-specific biases. Each donor's leukapheresis produced roughly between roughly 0.9 and 8.9 billion PBMCs.

Results and caveats for the whole study, not just this receptor: When a handful of donors were compared, the shared fraction of clonotypes was about 5% for naive CD4, 3.5% to 4% for naive CD8, about 2.4% for memory CD4, and 0.3% to 0.5% for memory CD8. Even with the large sequencing depth, rarefaction of the sorted-subset datasets indicated that sequencing was incomplete. Pairwise subsampling led to the expectation that sequencing depth would affect the degree of clonotype sharing among donors. Estimated clonotype richness was generally larger for naive than for memory subsets. The genetic and exposure-history diversity represented was limited by the small number of donors. Only blood was sampled, and tissue TCR repertoires likely differ from those in blood. Compared with non-shared clonotypes, clonotypes shared by all four sorted-subset donors had higher generation probabilities.

Donors were healthy HIV-negative adults with no recently reported acute infections or vaccinations. Every donor was a Caucasian adult living in Nashville, Tennessee, USA. CD4+ T cells were enriched by magnetic negative selection, after which naive cells were positively selected on CD45RA and the negative fraction was taken as the memory subset. Blood was collected by leukapheresis, and PBMCs were isolated by Ficoll-Histopaque density gradient centrifugation and then cryopreserved in liquid nitrogen vapor phase. Purity and quantity of every magnetically sorted T cell population were checked by analytical flow cytometry. From each sorted fraction, genomic DNA was isolated and quantified by UV absorbance on a Nanodrop 2000c.

Here the chain combines TRBV27 and TRBJ1-2; the D gene identity is not certain. The TCR comes from a man in his late teens or twenties in good health. Sequenced input: memory CD4+ T cells sorted from blood. The cell subset or site label corresponds to: CD45RA-negative fraction. The nucleotide sequence is TGTGCCAGCAGTTTTGGGCAGACCGGATATGGCTACACCTTC. The translation is CASSFGQTGYGYTF.